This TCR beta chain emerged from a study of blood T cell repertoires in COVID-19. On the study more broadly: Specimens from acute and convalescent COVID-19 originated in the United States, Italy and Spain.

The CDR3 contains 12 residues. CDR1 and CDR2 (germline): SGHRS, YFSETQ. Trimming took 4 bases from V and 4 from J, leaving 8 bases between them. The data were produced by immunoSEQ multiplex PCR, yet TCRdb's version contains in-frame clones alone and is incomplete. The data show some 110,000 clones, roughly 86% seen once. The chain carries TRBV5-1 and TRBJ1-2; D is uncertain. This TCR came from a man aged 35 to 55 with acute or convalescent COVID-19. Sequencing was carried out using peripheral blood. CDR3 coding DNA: TGCGCCAGCAGCCCAGGACTCTATGGCTACACCTTC. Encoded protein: CASSPGLYGYTF. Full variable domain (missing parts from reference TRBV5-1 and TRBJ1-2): KAGVTQTPRYLIKTRGQQVTLSCSPISGHRSVSWYQQTPGQGLQFLFEYFSETQRNKGNFPGRFSGRQFSNSRSEMNVSTLELGDSALYLCASSPGLYGYTFGSGTRLTVV.